The following is a TCR beta chain sequence with its context. What it binds is unknown. Per the germline V gene, CDR1 is LNHDA and CDR2 is SQIVND (reference sequence). V lost 1 base, J lost 4 bases, and 10 bases lay in between. The CDR3 totals 15 residues. These data come from a study of cytomegalovirus exposure and HLA in healthy donors. With 60 Vbeta and 13 Jbeta primers, the PCR was carried out. TCRdb keeps only in-frame clones here, not all; method: immunoSEQ multiplex PCR. The repertoire holds about 130,000 clones, with just over 75% as singletons. Findings and caveats of the study: An analysis was carried out later, and it reportedly showed fewer N-insertions in an Asian-associated ancestry cluster than the 666-donor mean.

The TCR was taken from a woman between 50 and 59 years old in good health and CMV-seronegative. The J gene is TRBJ2-2, the V gene TRBV19; D possibly corresponds to TRBD2 (5 bases). Sequences were obtained from PBMCs. The CDR3 protein is CASSIAPSSTGELFF. For the CDR3, the DNA is TGTGCCAGTAGTATAGCGCCTAGCAGCACCGGGGAGCTGTTTTTT.